One sample yielded the 11 T cell receptor beta chains listed below, sequenced in a study of cytomegalovirus exposure and HLA in healthy donors. The PCR ran on 60 Vbeta and 13 Jbeta primers. Clones were read by immunoSEQ multiplex PCR, and TCRdb kept only the in-frame ones, dropping some. Altogether about 120,000 clones are present, over 65% being singletons, with the ten largest covering 2% to 3%. The sample comprised PBMCs. The receptors were sampled from a female donor in good health and CMV-seronegative.

The chain uses TRBV13 and TRBJ1-1; D is perhaps TRBD1 (5 bases). V shed 7 bases and J shed 4 bases, with 13 bases lying between them. From germline, CDR1 is PRHDT and CDR2 FYEKMQ (reference sequence). The CDR3 is made up of 13 amino acids. The CDR3 nucleotides read TGTGCCAGCAACCGAATGGGGGGCACTGAAGCTTTCTTT. Translating it yields CASNRMGGTEAFF.

The CDR3 is CASSQGQYNQPQHF. As DNA, the CDR3 is TGTGCCAGCAGCCAGGGACAGTACAATCAGCCCCAGCATTTT. The chain recombines TRBV7-2 with TRBJ1-5, with 7 bases that match TRBD1. The trim removed 5 bases at V and 3 bases at J, leaving 4 bases unmatched. The CDR3 is 14 residues long. Germline V gives CDR1 SGHTA, CDR2 FQGNSA. The complete variable domain, with remaining parts taken from reference TRBV7-2 and TRBJ1-5, reads GAGVSQSPSNKVTEKGKDVELRCDPISGHTALYWYRQSLGQGLEFLIYFQGNSAPDKSGLPSDRFSAERTGGSVSTLTIQRTQQEDSAVYLCASSQGQYNQPQHFGDGTRLSIL.

The gene calls are TRBV2 and TRBJ2-1, with D unclear. This CDR3 is 13 amino acids long. The V gene lost 6 bases and the J gene lost 9 bases, with 15 bases spanning the gap. Germline CDR1 SNHLY, CDR2 FYNNEI. In DNA form, the CDR3 reads TGTGCCAGCAGAGGCTCCGAGTCAGGTGAGCAGTTCTTC. Translated: CASRGSESGEQFF.

The V gene is TRBV6-1, the J gene TRBJ2-1; 8 bases fit TRBD2. The CDR3 runs 16 residues. From germline, CDR1 is MNHNS and CDR2 SASEGT. Trimming at V came to 4 bases and at J to 4 bases, leaving 9 bases not matched to a gene. CDR3 amino acids: CASSAAGAPPYNEQFF. The CDR3 DNA sequence: TGTGCCAGCAGTGCAGCGGGGGCCCCACCTTACAATGAGCAGTTCTTC.

This clone showed up just once. At one boundary the junction diverges from the germline segment, which might be a read error. Other DNA sequences in this sample translate to the same CDR3. The chain links TRBV27 to TRBJ1-2; D not resolved. Germline loops: CDR1 MNHEY, CDR2 SMNVEV (reference sequence). The CDR3 covers 15 residues. The CDR3 coding sequence is TGCGCCAGCAGTTTAGGGCAAGCGGGCTTATCTGGCTACACCTTC. Its translation: CASSLGQAGLSGYTF.

The chain has TRBV7-9 and TRBJ2-1, with 9 bases lining up with TRBD1. The V gene end was trimmed by 1 base and the J gene end by 6 bases; junction bases not matched to a gene: 7. Germline lookup yields CDR1 SEHNR and CDR2 FQNEAQ (reference sequence). This CDR3 is built from 16 residues. The CDR3 here is CASSLVQDRGGNEQFF. As DNA, the CDR3 is TGTGCCAGCAGCTTAGTTCAGGACAGGGGCGGCAATGAGCAGTTCTTC.

The chain joins TRBV2 to TRBJ2-7, with 7 bases identical to TRBD2. Trimming at V came to 5 bases and at J to 0 bases, leaving 13 bases not matched to a gene. CDR1 and CDR2 (germline): SNHLY, FYNNEI. This CDR3 is built from 17 residues. The CDR3 is CASSTPTAGGGSYEQYF. The CDR3, as DNA: TGTGCCAGCAGTACCCCGACCGCGGGCGGGGGCTCCTACGAGCAGTACTTC.

V usage is TRBV7-8 and J usage is TRBJ2-1; a possible D gene is TRBD1 (6 bases). CDR1 SGHVS and CDR2 FQNEAQ come from the germline V gene. V was clipped by 5 bases and J by 1 base, with 12 bases between them. The CDR3 has 15 residues. The CDR3 DNA follows: TGTGCCAGCAGCCTCGGACAGACGTCCTACAATGAGCAGTTCTTC. Its protein product is CASSLGQTSYNEQFF.

The chain carries TRBV4-3 and TRBJ1-1; tentatively, D is TRBD1 (5 bases). The V end lost 3 bases, the J end lost 1 base, and 12 bases lay between the germline ends. Germline V gives CDR1 LGHNA, CDR2 YSLEER. The CDR3 sequence is 15 residues long. The CDR3 protein is CASSQARGTNTEAFF. The CDR3 DNA reads as TGCGCCAGCAGCCAGGCACGGGGGACGAACACTGAAGCTTTCTTT.

CDR3 protein: CAWNQGAAEAFF. As DNA, the CDR3 is TGTGCCTGGAACCAGGGGGCGGCTGAAGCTTTCTTT. The chain carries TRBV30 and TRBJ1-1; 8 nucleotides agree with TRBD1. The germline gives CDR1 GTSNPN, CDR2 SVGIG (reference sequence). After removal of 4 bases from V and 6 bases from J, the junction contained 4 bases not matched to a gene. The CDR3 loop spans 12 amino acids.

The rearrangement links TRBV19 to TRBJ1-4; no clear D gene. Trimming left V 3 bases short and J 4 bases short, with 15 bases between. Germline V CDR1 and CDR2: LNHDA, SQIVND (reference sequence). The CDR3 totals 16 residues. For the CDR3, the DNA is TGTGCCAGTAGTATGATTCGGCCGAGGGTTAATGAAAAACTGTTTTTT. Its translation is CASSMIRPRVNEKLFF.